This T cell receptor beta chain was captured in a study of graft-versus-host responses after intestinal transplantation. Study-wide context: Multivisceral, liver-intestinal, or isolated intestinal grafts were transplanted into recipients. Induction with anti-thymocyte globulin, then tacrolimus and steroids for around three years, was given to all recipients. Study-level points and caveats: Early post-transplant HvG declines showed an association with peak circulating GvH clone levels.

The CDR3 consists of 13 residues. Losses at the gene ends were 4 bases for V and 6 bases for J; bases not matched to a gene: 4. Germline V gene sequence: CDR1 SGHNT, CDR2 YYREEE (reference sequence). Data came from immunoSEQ multiplex PCR; TCRdb stores just in-frame clones and leaves some out. Seen here are tens of thousands of clones, roughly nine tenths observed once, and the top ten hold roughly 0.28%. For this clone: Antigen specificity is unknown.

This clonotype was obtained from a human donor who was the organ donor for an intestinal transplant. The source was unstimulated CD4+ T cells sorted from spleen or lymph node cells, collected before transplant. The chain joins TRBV5-4 to TRBJ2-3; 8 bases are a match to TRBD2. The CDR3 protein is CASSRTGGDTQYF. The CDR3, as DNA: TGTGCCAGCAGCAGAACGGGGGGGGATACGCAGTATTTT.